This T cell receptor (beta chain) was captured in a study of beta chain features in type 1 diabetes (dated by TCRdb to 2016 to 2019). With regard to the full study: No differences in mean age, gender distribution, total cell number or subset yield were found between patients and healthy donors. Across all samples, 90 million to 130 million sorted cells were examined, and cell number per subset correlated strongly with RNA yield. The study compared the TCRB repertoires of sorted circulating CD4+ T cell subsets in recently diagnosed type 1 diabetes patients with those in matched healthy donors. Whereas all 30 or so donors provided naive and central memory subsets, regulatory and stem cell-like memory subsets were isolated from just 8 patients and roughly 8 healthy donors.

Findings and caveats that apply to the study as a whole: Naive, central memory and regulatory TCRB repertoires appeared to be more alike among patients than among healthy donors. A moderate but significant shortening of TCRB CDR3 length was observed in type 1 diabetes patients in all four CD4+ subsets. Shorter templates might have been favored by PCR, but patient and control samples were amplified and corrected together, so both groups would have been affected equally by any skew. At VDJ recombination sites, type 1 diabetes patients had fewer insertions and more deleted nucleotides, which implies abnormalities in thymic rearrangement. Sequencing cDNA rather than genomic DNA could over-represent highly expressing activated cells, although activation and CD3 levels did not differ between groups. Because the HLA sub-analyses included only small numbers of individuals, any influence of HLA type on TCRB rearrangement was left unresolved.

The entire amount of isolated RNA was reverse transcribed using the High Capacity cDNA Reverse Transcription Kit, so the sequenced TCRB transcripts were expressed ones. Deep immunoSEQ sequencing was applied to naive, central memory and regulatory T cell samples, giving an average of around 3.8 million total reads per sample. Sorted cells were lysed in RLT buffer, and RNA was extracted using DNase-treated RNeasy Micro or Mini kits according to cell number. Each cell subset was processed on its own to prevent cross-contamination, while patient and healthy donor samples were processed together. Using the immunoSEQ multiplex PCR, TCRB sequences were amplified from cDNA into 87-bp fragments spanning the CDR3 region. Amplicons were sequenced on the Illumina HiSeq platform. The paper's processing steps were these. PCR bias was computationally corrected using synthetic template baselines, reads within Hamming distance 2 were collapsed, and singletons that could not be merged were discarded. Reads were aligned against IMGT to assign V, D and J genes, CDR3 length and insertions or deletions at six rearrangement sites. Within each subset, clonotype counts were normalized to sorted cell number, after which true diversity and Gini coefficients were computed with the tcR R package. The overlap coefficient, calculated on TCRB nucleotide sequences, was used to measure repertoire sharing. Out-of-frame TCRB sequences from naive cells were analyzed as a proxy for the pre-selection repertoire. The table comes from immuneACCESS by way of TCRdb, which keeps in-frame sequences with V and J called. Part of the clones is missing from these tables; in studies checked, under half for an unresolved V gene and the rest for unknown reasons. That table supplies the V and J calls and clone size; D and trimming were determined from the DNA. The sample table contains 640,000 or so clones; only one count was recorded for more than 13% of them. 0.035% to 0.045% of the sample is held by the ten biggest clonotypes.

Per the germline V gene (reference sequence), GTSNPN is the CDR1 and SVGIG is the CDR2. There are 15 amino acids in the CDR3, from cysteine to phenylalanine inclusive. Solely the CDR3 DNA is kept, with 45 bases framed from the first base. V has 2 bases trimmed and J has 5 bases trimmed; junction bases matching no gene number 9. This clone was found a few times. This clone's antigen is unknown. No much larger clone exists at a distance of one base, and base qualities are not known. Each donor gave one peripheral blood draw, averaging around 0.11 L, which was collected into heparinised tubes. A BD FACSAria II and a panel including CD45RO, CCR7, CD25, CD127, CD95 and CD27 were used to sort naive, central memory, regulatory and stem cell-like memory CD4+ T cells. Purity was above 95% for every sorted population. PBMCs were isolated right away by Lymphoprep density gradient centrifugation and were stained directly, without culture. So that batch effects would be minimized, each experiment stained and sorted samples in pairs, pairing one healthy donor with one patient.

The sequencing input was naive CD4+ T cells from blood. What this sample's cell subset or site label stands for: true naive CD4+ T cells. The clonotype originates from a man younger than 35 with type 1 diabetes. The chain is made from TRBV30 and TRBJ2-5, with 9 bases matching TRBD2. The CDR3 reads as follows: CAWSPTAGGWETQYF. The DNA sequence is as follows: TGTGCCTGGAGTCCCACAGCGGGGGGCTGGGAGACCCAGTACTTC.